This T cell receptor (beta chain) is from a study of T cells after posttransplantation cyclophosphamide. Study results and caveats: Donor CD8+ memory clones often dominated recipient blood repertoires at later times. Skin or GI-infiltrating T cells shared few TRB sequences with blood. After PTCy, TRB diversity resembled that of CNI/methotrexate controls.

Comments on this clone: Its antigen is unidentified.

Cyclophosphamide on days +3 and +4 followed busulfan-fludarabine conditioning and a marrow graft. Measured with immunoSEQ multiplex PCR; TCRdb has only the in-frame clones, and not every one. The profile shows 2,900 or so clones, about 74% of them singletons. The CDR3 is made up of 15 amino acids. The germline gives CDR1 MNHNS, CDR2 SASEGT. Trimming stripped 6 bases from V and 0 bases from J, with 12 bases between. The input for sequencing was PBMCs, taken after allogeneic stem cell transplant with posttransplant cyclophosphamide. The chain carries TRBV6-1 and TRBJ1-3, with a weak D call TRBD1 (5 bases). This sequence originates from a female patient aged 50-59 years who received an allogeneic stem cell transplant from a related donor, was CMV-positive, and had no GVHD. Part of the T cell pool may stem from the graft donor. The CDR3 is CASRAGPHSGNTIYF. The CDR3 DNA reads as TGTGCCAGCAGGGCAGGGCCCCACTCTGGAAACACCATATATTTT.